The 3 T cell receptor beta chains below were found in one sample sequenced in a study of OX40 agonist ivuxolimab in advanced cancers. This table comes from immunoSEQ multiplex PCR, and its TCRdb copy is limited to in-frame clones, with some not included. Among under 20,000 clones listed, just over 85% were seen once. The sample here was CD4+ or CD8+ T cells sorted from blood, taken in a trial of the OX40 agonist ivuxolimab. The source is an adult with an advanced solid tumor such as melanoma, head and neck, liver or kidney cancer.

The CDR3 DNA reads TGTGCCAGCAGCTTGGACCCAGCGGGGGACAATGAGCAGTTCTTC. It is translated as CASSLDPAGDNEQFF. The chain recombines TRBV5-4 with TRBJ2-1; 8 positions match TRBD2. The CDR3 is 15 residues long. Germline V gives CDR1 SGHNT, CDR2 YYREEE (reference sequence). The J segment lost 5 bases and the V segment lost 0 bases, leaving 4 bases of the junction unmatched.

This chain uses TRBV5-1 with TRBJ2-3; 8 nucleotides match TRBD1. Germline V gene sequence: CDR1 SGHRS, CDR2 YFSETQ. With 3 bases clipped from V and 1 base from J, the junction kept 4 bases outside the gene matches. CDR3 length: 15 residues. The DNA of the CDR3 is TGCGCCAGCAGCTGGACAGGGTTCGGCACAGATACGCAGTATTTT. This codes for CASSWTGFGTDTQYF.

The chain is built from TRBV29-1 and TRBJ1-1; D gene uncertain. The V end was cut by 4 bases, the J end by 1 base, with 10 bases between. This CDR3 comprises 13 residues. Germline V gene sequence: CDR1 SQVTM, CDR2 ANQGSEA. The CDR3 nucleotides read TGCAGCGTTGTGAAGAAAGCGAACACTGAAGCTTTCTTT. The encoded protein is CSVVKKANTEAFF.